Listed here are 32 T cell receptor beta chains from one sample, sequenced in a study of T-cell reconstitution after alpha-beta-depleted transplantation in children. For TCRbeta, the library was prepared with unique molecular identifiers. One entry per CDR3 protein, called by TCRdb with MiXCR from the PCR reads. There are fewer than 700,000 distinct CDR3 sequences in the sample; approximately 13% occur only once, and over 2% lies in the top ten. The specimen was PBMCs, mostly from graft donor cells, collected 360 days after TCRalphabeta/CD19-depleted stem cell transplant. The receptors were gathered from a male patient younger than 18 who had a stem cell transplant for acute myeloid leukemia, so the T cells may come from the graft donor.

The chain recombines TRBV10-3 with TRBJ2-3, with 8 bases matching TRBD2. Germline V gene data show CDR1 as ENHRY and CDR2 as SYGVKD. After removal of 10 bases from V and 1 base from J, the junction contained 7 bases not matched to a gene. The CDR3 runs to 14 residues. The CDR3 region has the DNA TGTGCCACCCTTAAACTAGCGGGCACAGATACGCAGTATTTT. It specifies CATLKLAGTDTQYF.

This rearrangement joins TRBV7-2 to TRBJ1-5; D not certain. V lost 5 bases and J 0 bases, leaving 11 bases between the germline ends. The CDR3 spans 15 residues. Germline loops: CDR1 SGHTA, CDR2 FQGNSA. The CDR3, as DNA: TGTGCCAGCAGCATCCTTCCTGATAGCAATCAGCCCCAGCATTTT. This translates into CASSILPDSNQPQHF. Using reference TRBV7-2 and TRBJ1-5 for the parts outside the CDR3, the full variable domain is GAGVSQSPSNKVTEKGKDVELRCDPISGHTALYWYRQSLGQGLEFLIYFQGNSAPDKSGLPSDRFSAERTGGSVSTLTIQRTQQEDSAVYLCASSILPDSNQPQHFGDGTRLSIL.

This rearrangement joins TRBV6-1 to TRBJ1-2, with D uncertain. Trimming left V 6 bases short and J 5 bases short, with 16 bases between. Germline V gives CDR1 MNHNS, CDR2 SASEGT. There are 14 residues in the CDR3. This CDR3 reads CASRRRASMYGYTF. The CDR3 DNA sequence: TGTGCCAGCAGACGCCGGGCCTCGATGTATGGCTACACCTTC.

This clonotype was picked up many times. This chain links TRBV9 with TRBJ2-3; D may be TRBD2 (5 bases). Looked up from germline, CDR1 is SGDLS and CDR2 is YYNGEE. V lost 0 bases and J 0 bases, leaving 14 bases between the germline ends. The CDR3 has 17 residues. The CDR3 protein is CASSVVAGGTSTDTQYF. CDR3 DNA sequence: TGTGCCAGCAGCGTAGTGGCGGGCGGAACCAGCACAGATACGCAGTATTTT.

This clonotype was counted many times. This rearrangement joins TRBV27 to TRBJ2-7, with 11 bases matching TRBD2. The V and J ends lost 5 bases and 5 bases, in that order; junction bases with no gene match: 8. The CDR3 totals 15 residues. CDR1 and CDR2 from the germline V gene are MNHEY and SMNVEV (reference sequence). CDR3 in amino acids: CASSPRTSGRHEQYF. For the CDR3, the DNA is TGTGCCAGCAGTCCACGGACTAGCGGGCGGCACGAGCAGTACTTC.

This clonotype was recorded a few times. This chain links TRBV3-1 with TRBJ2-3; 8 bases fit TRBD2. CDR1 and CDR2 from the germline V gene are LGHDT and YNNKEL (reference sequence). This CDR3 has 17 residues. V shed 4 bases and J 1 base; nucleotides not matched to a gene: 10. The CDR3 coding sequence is TGTGCCAGCAGCCTTCGTGAAGCGGGAGTGGGCACAGATACGCAGTATTTT. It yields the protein CASSLREAGVGTDTQYF.

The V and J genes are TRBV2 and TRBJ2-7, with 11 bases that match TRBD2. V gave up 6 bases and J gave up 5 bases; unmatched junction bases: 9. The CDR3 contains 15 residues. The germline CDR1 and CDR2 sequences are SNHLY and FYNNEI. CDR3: CASSNLAGGRDEQYF. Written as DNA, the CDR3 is TGTGCCAGCAGCAACCTAGCGGGAGGAAGGGACGAGCAGTACTTC.

DNA for the CDR3: TGCAGTGCTAGAGTAGTTGATAATGAGCAGTTCTTC. Encoded protein: CSARVVDNEQFF. The rearrangement links TRBV20-1 to TRBJ2-1; D not resolved. Germline CDR1 and CDR2: DFQATT and SNEGSKA (reference sequence). Trimming stripped 1 base from V and 7 bases from J, with 8 bases between. CDR3 length: 12 residues.

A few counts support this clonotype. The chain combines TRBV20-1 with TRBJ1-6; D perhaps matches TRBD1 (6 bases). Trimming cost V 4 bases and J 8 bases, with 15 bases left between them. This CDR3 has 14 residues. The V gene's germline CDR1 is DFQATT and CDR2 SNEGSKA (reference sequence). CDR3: CSANFPQGHSPLHF. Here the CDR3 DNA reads TGCAGTGCTAATTTCCCGCAGGGGCATTCACCCCTCCACTTT.

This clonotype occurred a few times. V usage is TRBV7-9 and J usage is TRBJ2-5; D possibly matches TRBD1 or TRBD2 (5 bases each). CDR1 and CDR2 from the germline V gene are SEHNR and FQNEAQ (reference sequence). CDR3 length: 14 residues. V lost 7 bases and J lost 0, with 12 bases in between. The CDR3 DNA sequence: TGTGCCAGCAACTATTGGGGGTACCAAGAGACCCAGTACTTC. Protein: CASNYWGYQETQYF.

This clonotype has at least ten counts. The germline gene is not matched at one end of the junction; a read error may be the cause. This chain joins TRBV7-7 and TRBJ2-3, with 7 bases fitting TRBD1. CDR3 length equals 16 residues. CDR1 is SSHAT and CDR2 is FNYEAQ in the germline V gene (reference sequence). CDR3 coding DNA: TGTGCTAGCAGCTCCGGGACAGCCTATCCCACAGATACGCAGTATTTT. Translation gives CASSSGTAYPTDTQYF.

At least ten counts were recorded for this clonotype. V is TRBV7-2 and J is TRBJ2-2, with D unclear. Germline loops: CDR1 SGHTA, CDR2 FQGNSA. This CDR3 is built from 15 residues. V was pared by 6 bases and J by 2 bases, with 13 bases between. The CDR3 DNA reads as TGTGCCAGCAGTCTTACCATTCTTAACACCGGGGAGCTGTTTTTT. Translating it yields CASSLTILNTGELFF.

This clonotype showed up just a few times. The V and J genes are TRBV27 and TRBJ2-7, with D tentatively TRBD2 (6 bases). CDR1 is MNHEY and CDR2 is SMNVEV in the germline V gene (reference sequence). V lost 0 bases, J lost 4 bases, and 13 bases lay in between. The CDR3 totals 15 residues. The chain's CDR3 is CASSLSAGRTYEQYF. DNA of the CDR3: TGTGCCAGCAGTTTATCGGCGGGACGTACGTACGAGCAGTACTTC.

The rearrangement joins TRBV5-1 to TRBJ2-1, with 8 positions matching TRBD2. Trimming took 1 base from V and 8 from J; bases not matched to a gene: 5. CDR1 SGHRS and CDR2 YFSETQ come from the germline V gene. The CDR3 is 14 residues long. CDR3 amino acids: CASSLSPGGDEQFF. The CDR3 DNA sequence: TGCGCCAGCAGCTTGTCCCCGGGGGGGGATGAGCAGTTCTTC. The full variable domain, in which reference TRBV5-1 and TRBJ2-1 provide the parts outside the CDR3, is KAGVTQTPRYLIKTRGQQVTLSCSPISGHRSVSWYQQTPGQGLQFLFEYFSETQRNKGNFPGRFSGRQFSNSRSEMNVSTLELGDSALYLCASSLSPGGDEQFFGPGTRLTVL.

CDR3 coding DNA: TGCGCCAGCAGCCAAGATCCGGGTCTACTTGTCACCGGGGAGCTGTTTTTT. It translates to CASSQDPGLLVTGELFF. The chain has TRBV4-3 and TRBJ2-2; D gene uncertain. The CDR3 consists of 17 residues. V was shortened by 0 bases and J by 4 bases, with 15 bases between the two germline ends. Germline CDR1 is LGHNA and CDR2 is YSLEER.

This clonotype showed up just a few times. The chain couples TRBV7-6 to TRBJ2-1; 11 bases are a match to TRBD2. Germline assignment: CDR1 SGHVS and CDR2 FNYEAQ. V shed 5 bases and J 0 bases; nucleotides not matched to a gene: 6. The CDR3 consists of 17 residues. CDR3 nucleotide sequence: TGTGCCAGCAGCATCCCTAGCGGGAGGTCCTCCTACAATGAGCAGTTCTTC. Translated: CASSIPSGRSSYNEQFF.

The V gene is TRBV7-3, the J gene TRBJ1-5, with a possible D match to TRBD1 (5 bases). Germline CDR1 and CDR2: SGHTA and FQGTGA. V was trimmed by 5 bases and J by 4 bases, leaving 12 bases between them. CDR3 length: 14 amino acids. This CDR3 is CASSPGHTNQPQHF. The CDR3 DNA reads TGTGCCAGCAGCCCTGGACACACTAATCAGCCCCAGCATTTT.

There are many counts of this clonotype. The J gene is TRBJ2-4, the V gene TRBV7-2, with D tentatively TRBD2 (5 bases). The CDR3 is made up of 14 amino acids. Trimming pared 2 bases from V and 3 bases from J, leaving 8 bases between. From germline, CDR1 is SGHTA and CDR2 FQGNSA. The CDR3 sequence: CASSLTGFKNIQYF. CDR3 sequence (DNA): TGTGCCAGCAGCTTAACGGGGTTCAAAAACATTCAGTACTTC.

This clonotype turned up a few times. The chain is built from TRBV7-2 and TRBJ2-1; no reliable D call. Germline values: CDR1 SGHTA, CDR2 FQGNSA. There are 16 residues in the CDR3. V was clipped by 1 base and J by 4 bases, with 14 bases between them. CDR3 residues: CASSLGPDRYYNEQFF. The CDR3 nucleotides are TGTGCCAGCAGCTTAGGTCCGGACCGATATTACAATGAGCAGTTCTTC.

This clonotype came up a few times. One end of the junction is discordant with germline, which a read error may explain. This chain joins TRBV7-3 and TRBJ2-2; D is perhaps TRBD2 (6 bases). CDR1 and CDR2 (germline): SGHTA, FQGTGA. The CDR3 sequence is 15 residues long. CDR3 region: CASSVTGSLSGELFF. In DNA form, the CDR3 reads TGTGCCAGCAGCGTAACCGGGAGTCTGAGCGGGGAGCTGTTTTTT.

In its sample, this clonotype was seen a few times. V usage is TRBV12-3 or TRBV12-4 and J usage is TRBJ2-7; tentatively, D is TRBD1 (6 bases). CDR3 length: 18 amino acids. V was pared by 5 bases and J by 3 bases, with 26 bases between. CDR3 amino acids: CASSPFPGTRGPLYEQYF. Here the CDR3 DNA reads TGTGCCAGCAGTCCCTTCCCCGGGACACGCGGGCCCCTCTACGAGCAGTACTTC.

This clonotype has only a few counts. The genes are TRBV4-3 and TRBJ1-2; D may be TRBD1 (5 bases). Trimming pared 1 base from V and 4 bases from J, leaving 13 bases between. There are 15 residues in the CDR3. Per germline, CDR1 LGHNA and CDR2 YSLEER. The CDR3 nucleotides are TGCGCCAGCAGCCAAGTTCCCGACAGATCCTATGGCTACACCTTC. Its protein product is CASSQVPDRSYGYTF.

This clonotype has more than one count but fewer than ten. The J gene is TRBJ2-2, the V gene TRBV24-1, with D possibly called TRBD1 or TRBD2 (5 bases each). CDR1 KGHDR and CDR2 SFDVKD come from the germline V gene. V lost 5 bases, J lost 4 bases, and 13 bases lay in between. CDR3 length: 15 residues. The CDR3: CATSVPRGGTGELFF. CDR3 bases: TGTGCCACCAGTGTCCCCCGGGGCGGCACCGGGGAGCTGTTTTTT.

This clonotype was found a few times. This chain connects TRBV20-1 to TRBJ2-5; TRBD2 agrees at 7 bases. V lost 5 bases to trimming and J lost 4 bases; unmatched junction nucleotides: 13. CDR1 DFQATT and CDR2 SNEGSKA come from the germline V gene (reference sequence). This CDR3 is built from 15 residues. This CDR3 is CSAPAGEGFLETQYF. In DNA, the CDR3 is TGCAGTGCTCCGGCCGGGGAGGGGTTTCTAGAGACCCAGTACTTC.

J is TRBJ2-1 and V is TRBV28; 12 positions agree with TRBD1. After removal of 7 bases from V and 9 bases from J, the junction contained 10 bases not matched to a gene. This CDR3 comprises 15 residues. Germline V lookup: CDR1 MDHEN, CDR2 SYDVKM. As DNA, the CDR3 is TGTGCCAGCACCATGGGACAGGGGGCGCGGAGTGAGCAGTTCTTC. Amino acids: CASTMGQGARSEQFF.

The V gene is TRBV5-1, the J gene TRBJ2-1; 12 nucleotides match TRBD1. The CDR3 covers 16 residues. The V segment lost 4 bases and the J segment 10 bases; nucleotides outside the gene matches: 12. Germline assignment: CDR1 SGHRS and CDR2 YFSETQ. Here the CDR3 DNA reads TGCGCCAGCAGCCCGCCGGGACAGGGGGCGGCGGAAGAGCAGTTCTTC. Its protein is CASSPPGQGAAEEQFF.

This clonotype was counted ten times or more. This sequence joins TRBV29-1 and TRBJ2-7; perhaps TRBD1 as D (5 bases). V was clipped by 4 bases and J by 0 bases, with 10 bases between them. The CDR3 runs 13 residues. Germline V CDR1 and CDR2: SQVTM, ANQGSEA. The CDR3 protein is CSVVGASSYEQYF. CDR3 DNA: TGCAGCGTTGTTGGGGCCAGCTCCTACGAGCAGTACTTC.

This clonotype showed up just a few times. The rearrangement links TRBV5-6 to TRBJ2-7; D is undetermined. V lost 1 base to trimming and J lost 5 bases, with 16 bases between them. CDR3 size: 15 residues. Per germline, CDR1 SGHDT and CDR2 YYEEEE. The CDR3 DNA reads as TGTGCCAGCAGCTTGACGCGGCCTGCGAAGAACGAGCAGTACTTC. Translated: CASSLTRPAKNEQYF. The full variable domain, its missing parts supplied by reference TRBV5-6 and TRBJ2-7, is DAGVTQSPTHLIKTRGQQVTLRCSPKSGHDTVSWYQQALGQGPQFIFQYYEEEERQRGNFPDRFSGHQFPNYSSELNVNALLLGDSALYLCASSLTRPAKNEQYFGPGTRLTVT.

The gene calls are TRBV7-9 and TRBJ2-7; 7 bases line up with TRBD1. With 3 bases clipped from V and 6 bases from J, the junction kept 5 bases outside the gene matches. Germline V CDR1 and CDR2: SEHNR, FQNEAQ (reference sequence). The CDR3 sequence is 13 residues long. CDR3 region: CASSFWDSVEQYF. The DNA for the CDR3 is TGTGCCAGCAGCTTTTGGGACAGCGTCGAGCAGTACTTC.

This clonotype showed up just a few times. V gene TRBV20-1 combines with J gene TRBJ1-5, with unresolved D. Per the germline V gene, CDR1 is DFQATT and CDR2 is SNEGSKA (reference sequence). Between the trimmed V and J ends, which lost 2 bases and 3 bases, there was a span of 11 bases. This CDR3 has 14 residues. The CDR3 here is CSARMSVNNQPQHF. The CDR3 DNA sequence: TGCAGTGCTAGAATGTCGGTCAACAATCAGCCCCAGCATTTT.

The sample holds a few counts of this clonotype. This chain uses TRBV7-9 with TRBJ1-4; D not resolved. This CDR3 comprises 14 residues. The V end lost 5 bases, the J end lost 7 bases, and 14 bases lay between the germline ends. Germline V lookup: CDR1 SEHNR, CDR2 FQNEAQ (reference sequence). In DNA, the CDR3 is TGTGCCAGCAGCCGAGGGTTTGGCGGTGAAAAACTGTTTTTT. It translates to CASSRGFGGEKLFF.

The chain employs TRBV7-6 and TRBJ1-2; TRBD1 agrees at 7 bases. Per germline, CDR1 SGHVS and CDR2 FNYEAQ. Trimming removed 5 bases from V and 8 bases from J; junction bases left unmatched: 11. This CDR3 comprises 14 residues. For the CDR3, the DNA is TGTGCCAGCAGCCCGGGACAGACCCTATGGGGCTACACCTTC. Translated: CASSPGQTLWGYTF.